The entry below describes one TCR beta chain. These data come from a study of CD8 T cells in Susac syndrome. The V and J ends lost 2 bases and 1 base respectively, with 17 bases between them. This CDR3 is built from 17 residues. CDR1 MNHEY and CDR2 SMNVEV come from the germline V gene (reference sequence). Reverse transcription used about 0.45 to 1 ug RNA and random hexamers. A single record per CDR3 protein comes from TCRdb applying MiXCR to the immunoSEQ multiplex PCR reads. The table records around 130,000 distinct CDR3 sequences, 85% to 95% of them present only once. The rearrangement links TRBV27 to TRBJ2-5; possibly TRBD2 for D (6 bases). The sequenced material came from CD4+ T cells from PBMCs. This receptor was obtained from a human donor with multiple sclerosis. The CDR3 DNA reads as TGTGCCAGCAGTTTAAGGGCTGGGCGGGGCCCCCAAGAGACCCAGTACTTC. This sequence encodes CASSLRAGRGPQETQYF.